The entry that follows covers one T cell receptor (beta chain) sequence. The target of this receptor is not known. Nothing much larger sits one base from this clone, and base qualities are not available. Including cysteine and phenylalanine, the CDR3 has 14 amino acids. Just CDR3 DNA is preserved here, 42 bases in frame from base 1. Here V drops 2 bases and J drops 6 bases, and the junction holds 4 bases not matched to any gene. CDR1 and CDR2 are read off the germline V gene as LGHNA and YSLEER. These data are taken from a study of blood T cell repertoires in COVID-19 (dated by TCRdb to between 2020 and 2021). A note on the overall study: Samples covering the acute and convalescent phases of COVID-19 were provided by collaborators in the United States, Italy and Spain. The prospective study material was composed of cDNA or gDNA derived from T cells, B-cell-depleted T cells, or PBMCs. Deeply sampled blood TCRbeta repertoires from subjects exposed to, actively infected with, or recovered from COVID-19 were included in the dataset. The repertoires were made available in a free public database intended to serve as a resource for research on the immune response to SARS-CoV-2. Samples were obtained from the ongoing ImmuneRACE study (first 160 participants) and from over 1,000 subjects provided by 6 global collaborators. Sample metadata almost always included a de-identified subject ID, COVID-19 status, age in years and sex. Where HLA class I and class II types were available, the types were taken from metadata supplied by the sample provider, not from assay-based typing.

Overall study outcomes, separate from this receptor: The amount of clinical and demographic metadata varied by source and participant and was provided uncurated.

TCRbeta CDR3 regions were amplified from genomic DNA by means of the immunoSEQ Assay, a bias-controlled multiplex PCR. In the source study's methods: Nucleated cell counts per sample were estimated from amplification of reference gene primers within the assay. Sequence reads were collapsed and filtered to measure the absolute abundance of every unique TCRbeta CDR3 rearrangement. Productive Simpson clonality was computed per sample as the square root of Simpson's diversity index over productive rearrangements. Drawn from immuneACCESS, this table holds only the in-frame rearrangements with V and J called that TCRdb kept. Clones are partly lost; checked studies trace under half to an unresolved V gene and leave the rest unexplained. That table supplies the V and J calls and clone size; D and trimming were determined from the DNA. In this sample the table shows around 280,000 clones, approximately 83% of which occur a single time. Roughly 2.1% of the sample rests with the top ten.

Another Seattle source contributed samples from volunteer blood donors who had recovered from COVID-19. Whole blood was collected in K2EDTA tubes by collaborating institutions according to the institutions' own protocols. For TCRbeta analysis, collaborators shipped samples in one of three forms: frozen whole blood, isolated PBMCs, or DNA extracted from either of those sample types. This TCR derives from a woman in her thirties who had recovered from COVID-19. Here the chain combines TRBV4-3 and TRBJ2-7; the junction holds 10 bases that match TRBD2. The specimen sequenced was peripheral blood. For the CDR3, the sequence is CASSQTSGNSEQYF. The DNA reads TGCGCCAGCAGCCAAACTAGCGGGAACTCCGAGCAGTACTTC.